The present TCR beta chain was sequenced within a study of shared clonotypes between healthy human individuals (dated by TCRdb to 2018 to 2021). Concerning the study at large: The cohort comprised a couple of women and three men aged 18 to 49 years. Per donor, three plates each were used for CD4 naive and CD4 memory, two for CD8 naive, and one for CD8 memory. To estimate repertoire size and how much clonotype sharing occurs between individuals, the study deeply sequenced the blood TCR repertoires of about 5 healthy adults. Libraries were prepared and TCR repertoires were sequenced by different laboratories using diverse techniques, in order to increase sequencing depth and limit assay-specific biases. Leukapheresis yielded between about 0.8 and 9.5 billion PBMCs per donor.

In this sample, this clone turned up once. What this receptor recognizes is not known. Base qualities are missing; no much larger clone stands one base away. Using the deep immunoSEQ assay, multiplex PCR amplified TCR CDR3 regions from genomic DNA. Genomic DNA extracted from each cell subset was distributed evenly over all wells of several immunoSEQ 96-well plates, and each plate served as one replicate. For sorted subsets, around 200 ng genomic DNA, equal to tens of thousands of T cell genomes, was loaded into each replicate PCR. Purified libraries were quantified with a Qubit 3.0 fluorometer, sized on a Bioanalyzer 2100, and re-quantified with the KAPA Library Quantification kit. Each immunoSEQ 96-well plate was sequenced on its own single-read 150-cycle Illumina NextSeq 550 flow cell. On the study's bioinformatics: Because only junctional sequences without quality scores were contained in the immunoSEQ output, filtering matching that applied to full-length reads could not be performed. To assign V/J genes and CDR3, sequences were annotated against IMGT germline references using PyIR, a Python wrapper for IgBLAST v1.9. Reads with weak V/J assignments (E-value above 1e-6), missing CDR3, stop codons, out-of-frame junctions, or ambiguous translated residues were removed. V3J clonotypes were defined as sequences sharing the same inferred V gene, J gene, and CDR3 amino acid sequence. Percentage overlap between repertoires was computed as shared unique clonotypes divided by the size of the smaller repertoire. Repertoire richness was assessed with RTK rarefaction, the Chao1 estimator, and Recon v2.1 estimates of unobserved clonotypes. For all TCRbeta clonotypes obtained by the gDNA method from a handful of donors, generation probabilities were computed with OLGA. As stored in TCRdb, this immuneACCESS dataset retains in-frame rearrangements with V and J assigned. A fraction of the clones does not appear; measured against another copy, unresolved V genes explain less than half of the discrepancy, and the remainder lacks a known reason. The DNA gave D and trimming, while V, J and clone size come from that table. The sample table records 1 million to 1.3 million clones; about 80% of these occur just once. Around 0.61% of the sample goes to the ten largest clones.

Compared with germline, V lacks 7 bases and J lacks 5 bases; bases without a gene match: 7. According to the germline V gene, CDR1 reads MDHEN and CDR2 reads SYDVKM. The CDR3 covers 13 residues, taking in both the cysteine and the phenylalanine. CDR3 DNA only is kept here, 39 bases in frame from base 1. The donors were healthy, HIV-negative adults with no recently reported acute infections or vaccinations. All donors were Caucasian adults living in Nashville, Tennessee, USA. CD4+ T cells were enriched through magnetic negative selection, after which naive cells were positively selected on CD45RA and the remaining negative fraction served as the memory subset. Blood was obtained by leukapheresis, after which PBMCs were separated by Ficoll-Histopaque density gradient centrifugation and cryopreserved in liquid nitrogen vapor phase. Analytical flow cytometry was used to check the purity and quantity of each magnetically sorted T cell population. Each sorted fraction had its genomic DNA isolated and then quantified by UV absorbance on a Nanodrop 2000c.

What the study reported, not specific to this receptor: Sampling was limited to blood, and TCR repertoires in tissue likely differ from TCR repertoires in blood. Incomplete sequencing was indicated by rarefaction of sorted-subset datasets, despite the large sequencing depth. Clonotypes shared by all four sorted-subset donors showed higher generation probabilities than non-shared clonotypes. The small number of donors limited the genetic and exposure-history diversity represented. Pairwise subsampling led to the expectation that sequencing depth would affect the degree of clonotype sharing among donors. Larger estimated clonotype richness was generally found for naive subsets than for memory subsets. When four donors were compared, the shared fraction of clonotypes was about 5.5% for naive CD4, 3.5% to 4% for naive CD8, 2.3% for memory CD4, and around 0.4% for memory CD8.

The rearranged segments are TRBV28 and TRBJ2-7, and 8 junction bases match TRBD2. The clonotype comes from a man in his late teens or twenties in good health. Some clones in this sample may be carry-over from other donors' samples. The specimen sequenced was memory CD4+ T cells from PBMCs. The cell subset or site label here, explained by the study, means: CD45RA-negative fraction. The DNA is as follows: TGTGCCAGCACCCCGGGGGGGAGCCACGAGCAGTACTTC. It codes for CASTPGGSHEQYF.